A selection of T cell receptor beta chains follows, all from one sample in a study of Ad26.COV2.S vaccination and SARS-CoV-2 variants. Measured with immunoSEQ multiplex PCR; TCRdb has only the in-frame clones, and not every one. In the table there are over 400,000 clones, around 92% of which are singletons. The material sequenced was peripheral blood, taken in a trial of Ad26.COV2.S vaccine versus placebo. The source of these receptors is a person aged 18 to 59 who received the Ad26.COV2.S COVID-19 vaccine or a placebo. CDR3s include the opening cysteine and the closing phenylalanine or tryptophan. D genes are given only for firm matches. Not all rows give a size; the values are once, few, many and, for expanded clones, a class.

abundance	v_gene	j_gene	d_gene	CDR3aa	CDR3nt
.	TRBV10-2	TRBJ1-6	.	CASRVGDNSPLHF	TGCGCCTCCCGAGTGGGAGATAATTCACCCCTCCACTTT
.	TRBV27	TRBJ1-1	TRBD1	CASSPFTGTGVTEAFF	TGTGCCAGCAGTCCATTTACCGGGACAGGGGTCACTGAAGCTTTCTTT
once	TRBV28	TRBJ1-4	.	CASSRDEKLFF	TGTGCCAGCAGTCGGGACGAAAAACTGTTTTTT
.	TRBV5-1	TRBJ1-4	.	CASSAYRQGLDEKLFF	TGCGCCAGCTCAGCTTACCGGCAGGGGTTAGATGAAAAACTGTTTTTT
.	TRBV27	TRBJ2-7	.	CASGVQSYEQYF	TGTGCCAGCGGAGTTCAATCCTACGAGCAGTACTTC
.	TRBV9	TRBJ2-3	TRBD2	CASSVLRGGADTQYF	TGTGCCAGCAGCGTATTGCGCGGGGGGGCTGATACGCAGTATTTT
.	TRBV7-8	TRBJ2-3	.	CASSPQPSRSTDTQYF	TGTGCCAGCAGCCCCCAGCCATCTAGGAGCACAGATACGCAGTATTTT
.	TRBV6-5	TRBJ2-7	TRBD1	CASSPDRGSAYEQYF	TGTGCCAGCAGCCCCGACAGGGGGTCCGCCTACGAGCAGTACTTC
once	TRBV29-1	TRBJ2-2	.	CSVEGDFEQGGRIGELFF	TGCAGCGTTGAAGGGGATTTCGAACAAGGGGGGAGGATCGGGGAGCTGTTTTTT
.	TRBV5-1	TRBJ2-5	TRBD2	CASSPGTSGGAQETQYF	TGCGCCAGCAGCCCTGGGACTAGCGGGGGAGCCCAAGAGACCCAGTACTTC
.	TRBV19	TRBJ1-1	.	CASSMGLRSEAFF	TGTGCCAGTAGTATGGGTCTTAGAAGCGAAGCTTTCTTT
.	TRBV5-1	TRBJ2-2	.	CASSLQVPDTGELFF	TGCGCCAGCAGCCTACAGGTGCCGGACACCGGGGAGCTGTTTTTT
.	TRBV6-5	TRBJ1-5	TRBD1	CASRLDRDGNQPQHF	TGTGCCAGCAGACTCGACAGGGATGGTAATCAGCCCCAGCATTTT
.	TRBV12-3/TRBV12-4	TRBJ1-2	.	CASSLRWYGYTF	TGTGCCAGCAGTTTAAGGTGGTATGGCTACACCTTC
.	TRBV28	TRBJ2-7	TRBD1	CASRQGITYEQYF	TGTGCCAGCAGACAGGGGATTACCTACGAGCAGTACTTC
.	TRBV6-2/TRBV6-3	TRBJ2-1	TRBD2	CASSYRLAGVEQFF	TGTGCCAGCAGTTACAGGCTAGCGGGGGTCGAGCAGTTCTTC
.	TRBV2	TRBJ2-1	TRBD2	CASRTLAGGHNEQFF	TGTGCCAGCAGGACCCTAGCGGGGGGGCACAATGAGCAGTTCTTC
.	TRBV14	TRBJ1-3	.	CASSLQALSGNTIYF	TGTGCCAGCAGCCTACAGGCGCTCTCTGGAAACACCATATATTTT
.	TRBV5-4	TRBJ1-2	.	CASSLDRNYGYTF	TGTGCCAGCAGCTTGGACAGAAACTATGGCTACACCTTC
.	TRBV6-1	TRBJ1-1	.	CASSEAWGTEAFF	TGTGCCAGCAGTGAAGCGTGGGGGACTGAAGCTTTCTTT
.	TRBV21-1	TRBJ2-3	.	CASSKDLSGGFTDTQYF	TGTGCCAGCAGCAAAGATCTTTCGGGGGGATTCACAGATACGCAGTATTTT
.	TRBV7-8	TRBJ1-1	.	CASSLLGVNTEAFF	TGTGCCAGCAGCTTACTGGGGGTGAACACTGAAGCTTTCTTT
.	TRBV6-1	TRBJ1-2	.	CASSVSAYMTVFYGYTF	TGTGCCAGCAGTGTATCAGCCTATATGACAGTATTTTATGGCTACACCTTC
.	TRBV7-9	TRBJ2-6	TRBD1	CASSLGTGDSGANVLTF	TGTGCCAGCAGCTTAGGGACAGGAGACTCTGGGGCCAACGTCCTGACTTTC
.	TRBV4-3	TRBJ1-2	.	CASSQDTGKAGYTF	TGCGCCAGCAGCCAAGATACAGGGAAGGCTGGCTACACCTTC
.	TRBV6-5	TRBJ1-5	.	CASRGFNQPQHF	TGTGCCAGCAGAGGTTTCAATCAGCCCCAGCATTTT